These T cell receptor beta chains were read from a single sample in a study of cytotoxic CD8 clonotypes in ibrutinib-treated CLL. Sequencing was performed with immunoSEQ multiplex PCR; in TCRdb, only in-frame clones are kept and a portion is missing. The data show about 160,000 clones, under 90% seen once. The sample consisted of PBMCs, taken after 24 months of ibrutinib treatment. The source of these receptors is a human donor with chronic lymphocytic leukemia. CDR3s include the opening cysteine and the closing phenylalanine or tryptophan. A D gene is named only where the DNA matches it firmly. Clone size is stated in some rows and not others, as once, few, many or a class when expanded.

V gene,clone size,CDR3 length,J gene,D gene,CDR3 protein,CDR3 DNA
TRBV7-8,NA,14,TRBJ1-4,NA,CASSLEQFNEKLFF,TGTGCCAGCAGCTTAGAACAGTTTAATGAAAAACTGTTTTTT
TRBV21-1,few,14,TRBJ1-2,NA,CASTKGQGNYGYTF,TGTGCCAGCACCAAGGGACAGGGGAACTATGGCTACACCTTC
TRBV9,NA,16,TRBJ1-5,NA,CASSSEGYSGGGPQHF,TGTGCCAGCTCCTCCGAAGGTTATAGTGGGGGGGGGCCCCAGCATTTT
TRBV7-8,NA,19,TRBJ2-7,TRBD1,CASSITGTGVLRSSYEQYF,TGTGCCAGCAGCATCACCGGGACAGGGGTATTACGCAGCTCCTACGAGCAGTACTTC
TRBV5-8,NA,15,TRBJ2-2,TRBD1,CASSSGQVNTGELFF,TGTGCCAGCAGCTCAGGACAGGTGAACACCGGGGAGCTGTTTTTT
TRBV7-9,NA,11,TRBJ2-1,TRBD2,CASSSGGEQFF,TGTGCCAGCAGCTCCGGGGGGGAGCAGTTCTTC
TRBV5-1,NA,14,TRBJ1-1,TRBD1,CASSFTRGLTEAFF,TGCGCCAGCAGCTTTACCAGGGGGCTTACTGAAGCTTTCTTT
TRBV19,NA,13,TRBJ1-2,NA,CASSSGANYGYTF,TGTGCCAGTAGTTCCGGGGCTAACTATGGCTACACCTTC
TRBV12-5,NA,15,TRBJ1-5,TRBD1,CASGTVGTGDQPQHF,TGTGCTAGTGGTACCGTTGGGACAGGGGATCAGCCCCAGCATTTT
TRBV21-1,NA,17,TRBJ2-2,NA,CASSKADRKLNTGELFF,TGTGCCAGCAGCAAGGCGGACAGAAAATTAAACACCGGGGAGCTGTTTTTT
TRBV4-3,once,17,TRBJ2-6,TRBD2,CASRHQGLAYGANVLTF,TGCGCCAGCAGACATCAGGGACTAGCATACGGGGCCAACGTCCTGACTTTC
TRBV10-2,NA,15,TRBJ1-4,NA,CASSESKRVDEKLFF,TGCGCCAGCAGTGAGTCGAAAAGGGTGGATGAAAAACTGTTTTTT
TRBV30,NA,14,TRBJ1-5,TRBD1,CAWRGQGDYQPQHF,TGTGCCTGGAGGGGACAGGGTGACTATCAGCCCCAGCATTTT
TRBV18,NA,15,TRBJ2-5,NA,CASSGLDGAGETQYF,TGTGCCAGCTCTGGACTCGACGGGGCAGGGGAGACCCAGTACTTC
TRBV19,few,14,TRBJ1-2,TRBD1,CASSVQTGDYGYTF,TGTGCCAGTAGTGTCCAGACAGGGGACTATGGCTACACCTTC
TRBV6-5,NA,16,TRBJ2-5,TRBD1,CASSYLTRGPGETQYF,TGTGCCAGCAGTTACCTCACCAGGGGGCCGGGAGAGACCCAGTACTTC
TRBV19,NA,13,TRBJ1-1,NA,CASSLKENTEAFF,TGTGCCAGTAGTCTGAAGGAGAACACTGAAGCTTTCTTT